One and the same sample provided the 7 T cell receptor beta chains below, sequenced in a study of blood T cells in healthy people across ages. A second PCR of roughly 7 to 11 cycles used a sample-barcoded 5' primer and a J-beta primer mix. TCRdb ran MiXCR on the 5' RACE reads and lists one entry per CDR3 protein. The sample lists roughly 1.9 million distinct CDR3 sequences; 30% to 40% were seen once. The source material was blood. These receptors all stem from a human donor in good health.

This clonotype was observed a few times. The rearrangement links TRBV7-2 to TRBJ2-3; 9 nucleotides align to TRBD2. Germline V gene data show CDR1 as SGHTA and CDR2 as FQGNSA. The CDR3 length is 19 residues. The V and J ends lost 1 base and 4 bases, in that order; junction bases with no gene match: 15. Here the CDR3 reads CASSLEVVGSGGTSDTQYF. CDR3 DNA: TGTGCCAGCAGCTTAGAGGTGGTGGGTAGCGGGGGTACTTCAGATACGCAGTATTTT.

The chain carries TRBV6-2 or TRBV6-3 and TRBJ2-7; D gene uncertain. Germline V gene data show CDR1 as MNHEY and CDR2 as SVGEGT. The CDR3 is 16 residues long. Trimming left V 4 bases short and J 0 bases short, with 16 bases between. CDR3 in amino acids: CASSSAVSRASYEQYF. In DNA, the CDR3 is TGTGCCAGCAGTTCCGCCGTCTCCCGGGCCTCCTACGAGCAGTACTTC.

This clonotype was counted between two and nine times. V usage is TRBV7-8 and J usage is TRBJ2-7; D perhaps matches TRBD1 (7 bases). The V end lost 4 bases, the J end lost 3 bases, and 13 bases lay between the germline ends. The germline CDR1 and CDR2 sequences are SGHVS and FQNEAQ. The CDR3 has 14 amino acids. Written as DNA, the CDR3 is TGTGCCAGCAGCTCCCTCAGGGGGGTCTACGAGCAGTACTTC. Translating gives CASSSLRGVYEQYF.

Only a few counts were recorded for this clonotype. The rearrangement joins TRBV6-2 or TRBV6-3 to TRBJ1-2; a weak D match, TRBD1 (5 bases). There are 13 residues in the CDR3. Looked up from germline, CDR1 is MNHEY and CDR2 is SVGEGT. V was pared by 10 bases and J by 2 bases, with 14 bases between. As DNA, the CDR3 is TGTGCCACCGCCTCGGGGACCAACTATGGCTACACCTTC. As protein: CATASGTNYGYTF.

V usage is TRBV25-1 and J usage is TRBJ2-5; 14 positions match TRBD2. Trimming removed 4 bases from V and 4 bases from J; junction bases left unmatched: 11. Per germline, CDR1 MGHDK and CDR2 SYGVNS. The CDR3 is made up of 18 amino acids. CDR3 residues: CASSGMGLAGEGVETQYF. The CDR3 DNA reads TGTGCCAGCAGTGGGATGGGACTAGCGGGGGAAGGAGTAGAGACCCAGTACTTC.

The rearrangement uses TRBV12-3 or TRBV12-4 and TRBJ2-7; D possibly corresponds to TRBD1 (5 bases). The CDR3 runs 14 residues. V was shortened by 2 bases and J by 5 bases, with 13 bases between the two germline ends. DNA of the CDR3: TGTGCCAGCAGTTTACTGGACAAGAGCGACGAGCAGTACTTC. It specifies CASSLLDKSDEQYF.

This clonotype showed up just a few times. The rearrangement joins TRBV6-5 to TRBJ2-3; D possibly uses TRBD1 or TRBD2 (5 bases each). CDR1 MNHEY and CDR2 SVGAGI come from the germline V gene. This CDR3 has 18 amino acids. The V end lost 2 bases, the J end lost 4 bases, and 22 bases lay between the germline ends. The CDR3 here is CASSYRAAPLARADTQYF. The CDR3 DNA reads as TGTGCCAGCAGTTACCGAGCGGCCCCCCTGGCCAGGGCAGATACGCAGTATTTT.